The clone carrying this T cell receptor (beta chain) was found a few times. Its matching antigen is unknown. This CDR3 is 10 amino acids long. In germline, CDR1 is MNHNS, CDR2 SASEGT. Trimming stripped 11 bases from V and 6 bases from J, with 7 bases between. These data come from a study of cytomegalovirus exposure and HLA in healthy donors. Points from the study as a whole: Under in vitro conditions, a few CMV-associated chains were confirmed as specific for CMV antigens. In a later analysis, a missense DCLRE1C variant was linked to TCR beta V- and J-gene trimming.

Healthy donors of bone marrow made up the group. The primer mix had 60 Vbeta and 13 Jbeta primers. Some clones are missing from TCRdb's copy, which holds only in-frame ones; the method was immunoSEQ multiplex PCR. The table lists approximately 160,000 clones, 70% to 90% of them singletons. This rearrangement joins TRBV6-1 to TRBJ2-2; tentative D call: TRBD1 (6 bases). Sequencing input: PBMCs. The receptor's source is a woman aged 18-35 years in good health and CMV-seronegative. The CDR3 sequence is CAGGAGELFF. The CDR3 DNA follows: TGTGCCGGGGGCGCCGGGGAGCTGTTTTTT.